The T cell receptor (beta chain) described here comes from a study of early T cells in non-severe SARS-CoV-2 infection. Study overall: Bulk RNA from unsorted whole blood was sequenced; chains were unpaired.

TCRdb called the 5' RACE reads again in MiXCR, with one record for every CDR3 protein. The top ten hold roughly 4.7% of the sample, which has about 57,000 distinct CDR3 sequences, approximately 13% seen once. There are 15 residues in the CDR3. Germline CDR1 is LGHDT and CDR2 is YNNKEL (reference sequence). V gave up 0 bases and J gave up 2 bases, with 11 bases separating them. The TCR originated in an adult who was a healthcare worker with PCR-confirmed SARS-CoV-2 infection or an uninfected control (not recorded which). V is TRBV3-1 and J is TRBJ2-7; D call uncertain. What was sequenced was whole blood. The DNA for the CDR3 is TGTGCCAGCAGCCAAGATCTGGATGCTACCTACGAGCAGTACTTC. Translated, it gives CASSQDLDATYEQYF.